Detailed here is one T cell receptor (beta chain). The sample comes from a study of blood T cell repertoires in COVID-19. The CDR3 is 14 amino acids. Germline lookup yields CDR1 MGHRA and CDR2 YSYEKL. V lost 3 bases and J lost 9, with 15 bases in between. Sequencing used immunoSEQ multiplex PCR; TCRdb keeps in-frame clones, though not all of them. Of 250,000 to 300,000 clones listed, over 80% were seen once; the top ten hold 3.5% to 5.5%. The clonotype comes from a man between 60 and 70 years old who had recovered from COVID-19. This chain joins TRBV4-1 and TRBJ2-1; D might be TRBD2 (6 bases). Sequencing input: peripheral blood. CDR3 DNA sequence: TGCGCCAGCAGCCAGGGACTCCACCCCAGTGAGCAGTTCTTC. Translating it yields CASSQGLHPSEQFF.